Detailed here is one T cell receptor beta chain. Repertoires were generated with immunoSEQ multiplex PCR, while TCRdb's copy carries only in-frame clones and drops some. Seen here are roughly 190,000 clones, roughly 84% observed once, and the top ten hold more than 3%. This sample was taken from a study of blood T cell repertoires in COVID-19. Within the 2 weeks before study entry, each person in the exposed group met a COVID-19 case. CDR3 length: 15 amino acids. Looked up from germline, CDR1 is SGHRS and CDR2 is YFSETQ. The V segment lost 0 bases and the J segment 6 bases; nucleotides outside the gene matches: 4.

The chain joins TRBV5-1 to TRBJ2-3; 10 bases line up with TRBD2. The sample consisted of PBMCs or T cells enriched from blood (not recorded which). This receptor was identified in a young woman who had been exposed to COVID-19. The CDR3 loop reads CASSLGVAGGDTQYF. The CDR3 DNA is TGCGCCAGCAGCTTGGGAGTAGCGGGGGGTGATACGCAGTATTTT.